The next 19 T cell receptor beta chains were all read from a single sample in a study of cytomegalovirus exposure and HLA in healthy donors. Primers: 60 Vbeta forward and 13 Jbeta reverse. Generated by immunoSEQ multiplex PCR, the TCRdb table keeps only in-frame clones and is missing some. The data contain 95,000 to 150,000 clones, about 74% of them singletons. Specimen: PBMCs. The receptors shown here come from a woman between 45 and 60 years old in good health and CMV-seropositive.

J is TRBJ2-7 and V is TRBV27; TRBD2 might be the D (5 bases). V was pared by 5 bases and J by 2 bases, with 13 bases between. The CDR3 has 14 amino acids. CDR1 is MNHEY and CDR2 is SMNVEV in the germline V gene (reference sequence). CDR3 in amino acids: CASSPISGTYEQYF. CDR3 nucleotide sequence: TGTGCCAGCAGTCCGATATCGGGAACCTACGAGCAGTACTTC.

The chain links TRBV6-1 to TRBJ2-1; 11 nucleotides agree with TRBD1. Losses at the gene ends were 6 bases for V and 4 bases for J; bases not matched to a gene: 5. The CDR3 extends over 15 amino acids. Germline loops: CDR1 MNHNS, CDR2 SASEGT. The CDR3 reads CASSAGTGGYNEQFF. DNA of the CDR3: TGTGCCAGCAGCGCCGGGACAGGGGGTTACAATGAGCAGTTCTTC.

There are a few counts of this clone. V gene TRBV5-1 combines with J gene TRBJ2-3; TRBD1 is a possible D gene (6 bases). In germline, CDR1 is SGHRS, CDR2 YFSETQ. The CDR3 length is 14 residues. Deletions cut 0 bases from V and 2 bases from J, with 7 bases between. The CDR3 coding sequence is TGCGCCAGCAGCTTGGAGGGGGTCACAGATACGCAGTATTTT. This sequence encodes CASSLEGVTDTQYF.

There are a few counts of this clone. The chain combines TRBV11-2 with TRBJ1-2; no definite D call. Germline CDR1 SGHAT, CDR2 FQNNGV. V lost 5 bases and J lost 0, with 13 bases in between. This CDR3 is 15 amino acids long. The DNA of the CDR3 is TGTGCCAGCAGCCCTCAGACTGCACCTAACTATGGCTACACCTTC. Its translation is CASSPQTAPNYGYTF.

The rearrangement joins TRBV7-2 to TRBJ1-2; maybe TRBD1 (6 bases). V was trimmed by 2 bases and J by 1 base, leaving 14 bases between them. Germline CDR1 is SGHTA and CDR2 is FQGNSA. CDR3 length: 16 residues. The CDR3 coding sequence is TGTGCCAGCAGCTTAATCCCCGGGACACTTAACTATGGCTACACCTTC. This encodes CASSLIPGTLNYGYTF.

In its sample, this clone was seen a few times. This sequence joins TRBV4-1 and TRBJ2-5, with D possibly TRBD2 on 6 matching bases. Germline V gene data show CDR1 as MGHRA and CDR2 as YSYEKL. V was pared by 4 bases and J by 5 bases, with 14 bases between. The CDR3 has 14 amino acids. This chain's CDR3 is CASSLGTGLETQYF. CDR3 coding DNA: TGCGCCAGCAGCCTTGGGACTGGCCTCGAGACCCAGTACTTC.

Written as DNA, the CDR3 is TGTGCCAGCAGTCGTCTCGATAATTCACCCCTCCACTTT. Protein sequence: CASSRLDNSPLHF. This chain connects TRBV28 to TRBJ1-6; D gene ambiguous. Germline values: CDR1 MDHEN, CDR2 SYDVKM. This CDR3 is built from 13 residues. Between the trimmed V and J ends, which lost 5 bases and 5 bases, there was a span of 7 bases.

Remarks on this clone: Other DNA variants within this sample encode the same CDR3. The rearrangement uses TRBV9 and TRBJ2-1, with TRBD1 identical over 12 bases. Germline CDR1 is SGDLS and CDR2 is YYNGEE. This CDR3 is built from 15 residues. The J segment lost 5 bases and the V segment lost 2 bases, leaving 2 bases of the junction unmatched. CDR3 protein: CASSVGQGANNEQFF. The CDR3 DNA reads as TGTGCCAGCAGCGTGGGACAGGGGGCTAACAATGAGCAGTTCTTC.

This chain joins TRBV5-6 and TRBJ2-5, with 8 nucleotides matching TRBD2. V was pared by 4 bases and J by 5 bases, with 4 bases of the junction left unmatched. The germline V gene encodes CDR1 SGHDT and CDR2 YYEEEE. The CDR3 totals 13 residues. This CDR3 is CASSPGGYETQYF. CDR3 coding DNA: TGTGCCAGCAGCCCGGGGGGGTACGAGACCCAGTACTTC.

V is TRBV27 and J is TRBJ1-1; D unresolved. CDR3 length: 13 amino acids. Trimming took 2 bases from V and 1 from J, leaving 5 bases between them. From germline, CDR1 is MNHEY and CDR2 SMNVEV (reference sequence). In DNA form, the CDR3 reads TGTGCCAGCAGTTTAACTAAGAACACTGAAGCTTTCTTT. Encoded protein: CASSLTKNTEAFF.

V and J are TRBV7-8 and TRBJ1-2; the D is unclear. Germline V gene data show CDR1 as SGHVS and CDR2 as FQNEAQ. The CDR3 consists of 15 residues. V dropped 2 bases and J dropped 0 bases, with 10 bases sitting between them. DNA of the CDR3: TGTGCCAGCAGCTTACGGGAGTTAGCTAACTATGGCTACACCTTC. As protein: CASSLRELANYGYTF. The variable domain in full, with the rest retrieved from reference TRBV7-8 and TRBJ1-2, is GAGVSQSPRYKVAKRGQDVALRCDPISGHVSLFWYQQALGQGPEFLTYFQNEAQLDKSGLPSDRFFAERPEGSVSTLKIQRTQQEDSAVYLCASSLRELANYGYTFGSGTRLTVV.

A few counts support this clone. V gene TRBV5-1 combines with J gene TRBJ2-5, with 7 bases matching TRBD1. Germline V gives CDR1 SGHRS, CDR2 YFSETQ. The CDR3 runs 13 residues. V gave up 4 bases and J gave up 5 bases; unmatched junction bases: 5. The CDR3 DNA follows: TGCGCCAGCAGCCAGGGGGTCAGGGAGACCCAGTACTTC. Amino acid sequence: CASSQGVRETQYF.

The chain recombines TRBV5-1 with TRBJ1-4; no firm D call. Between the trimmed V and J ends, which lost 0 bases and 0 bases, there was a span of 15 bases. This CDR3 is built from 18 residues. Germline V CDR1 and CDR2: SGHRS, YFSETQ. CDR3: CASSLAQRRSATNEKLFF. Here the CDR3 DNA reads TGCGCCAGCAGCTTGGCACAGAGGAGGTCGGCAACTAATGAAAAACTGTTTTTT.

This chain joins TRBV9 and TRBJ2-3, with a tentative D call TRBD2 (7 bases). The CDR3 sequence is 15 residues long. Germline V gene data show CDR1 as SGDLS and CDR2 as YYNGEE. V lost 0 bases and J 5 bases, leaving 13 bases between the germline ends. The chain's CDR3 is CASSVDRGGGDTQYF. DNA for the CDR3: TGTGCCAGCAGCGTAGATAGGGGGGGAGGAGATACGCAGTATTTT.

CDR3 protein: CASSLAGAATNEKLFF. The DNA for the CDR3 is TGTGCCAGCAGCTTGGCAGGGGCTGCAACTAATGAAAAACTGTTTTTT. This chain uses TRBV5-8 with TRBJ1-4; D might be TRBD1 (6 bases). Per the germline V gene, CDR1 is SGHTS and CDR2 is YDEGEE. The CDR3 consists of 16 residues. V was pared by 0 bases and J by 0 bases, with 9 bases between.

The V gene is TRBV4-1, the J gene TRBJ1-2; 9 positions agree with TRBD1. The V and J ends lost 4 bases and 8 bases, in that order; junction bases with no gene match: 14. Germline values: CDR1 MGHRA, CDR2 YSYEKL. The CDR3 totals 16 residues. Written as DNA, the CDR3 is TGCGCCAGCAGCCGAGCCGGGACAGGGACGCTGGGGGGCTACACCTTC. It codes for CASSRAGTGTLGGYTF.

The chain couples TRBV13 to TRBJ1-2, with a weak D call TRBD1 (6 bases). Germline V gene data show CDR1 as PRHDT and CDR2 as FYEKMQ (reference sequence). The CDR3 extends over 16 amino acids. V was clipped by 0 bases and J by 6 bases, with 17 bases between them. The CDR3 DNA reads TGTGCCAGCAGCTTAGGCCAGGGGTACAATACGAATGGCTACACCTTC. This encodes CASSLGQGYNTNGYTF.

V is TRBV25-1 and J is TRBJ2-1, with D tentatively TRBD1 (6 bases). Trimming took off 5 bases at V and 5 bases at J, with 19 bases between the two ends. This CDR3 is 16 amino acids long. Germline values: CDR1 MGHDK, CDR2 SYGVNS. The CDR3 protein is CASSSLQTGLNNEQFF. In DNA, the CDR3 is TGTGCCAGCAGTTCACTTCAGACAGGATTAAACAATGAGCAGTTCTTC. Variable domain in full (rest from reference TRBV25-1 and TRBJ2-1): EADIYQTPRYLVIGTGKKITLECSQTMGHDKMYWYQQDPGMELHLIHYSYGVNSTEKGDLSSESTVSRIRTEHFPLTLESARPSHTSQYLCASSSLQTGLNNEQFFGPGTRLTVL.

The rearrangement joins TRBV7-9 to TRBJ2-5; D uncertain. V lost 1 base to trimming and J lost 1 base, with 4 bases between them. The germline gives CDR1 SEHNR, CDR2 FQNEAQ (reference sequence). CDR3 length: 13 residues. The CDR3 DNA is TGTGCCAGCAGCTTAGGGCCCCAAGAGACCCAGTACTTC. Translated: CASSLGPQETQYF.